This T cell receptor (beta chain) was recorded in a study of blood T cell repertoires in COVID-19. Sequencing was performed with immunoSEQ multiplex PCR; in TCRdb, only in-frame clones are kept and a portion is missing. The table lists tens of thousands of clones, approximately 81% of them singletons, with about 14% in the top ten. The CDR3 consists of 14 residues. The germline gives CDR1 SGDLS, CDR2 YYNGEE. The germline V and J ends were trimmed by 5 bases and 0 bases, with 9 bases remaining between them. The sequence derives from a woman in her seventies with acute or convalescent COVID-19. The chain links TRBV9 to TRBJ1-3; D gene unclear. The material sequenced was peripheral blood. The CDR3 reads CASSAPSSGNTIYF. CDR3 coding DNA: TGTGCCAGCAGTGCCCCTAGCTCTGGAAACACCATATATTTT.